The TCR beta chain under discussion was sequenced for a study of T cells in localized non-small cell lung cancer. General study findings and limits: Sequencing was restricted to one tumor region; therefore, heterogeneity remains possible. Clonality peaked in uninvolved adjacent lung rather than tumor. Of the top 100 tumor clones, median around 60 were in adjacent lung, about 30 among its top 100.

For this clone: The antigen is unknown.

Trimming left V 0 bases short and J 4 bases short, with 13 bases between. Germline lookup yields CDR1 MNHEY and CDR2 SMNVEV (reference sequence). The CDR3 totals 16 residues. Sequencing used immunoSEQ multiplex PCR; TCRdb keeps in-frame clones, though not all of them. The data contain over 1,000 clones, 33% of them singletons. The TCR was taken from a male donor at least 60 years old with stage I lung adenocarcinoma. The V gene is TRBV27, the J gene TRBJ1-5; no firm D call. Sequenced here: normal lung tissue next to the tumor, sampled before any cancer treatment. The CDR3 DNA reads as TGTGCCAGCAGTTTATCGTTTCTAGGGAGTAATCAGCCCCAGCATTTT. Residues: CASSLSFLGSNQPQHF.